The 11 T cell receptor beta chains presented below share a single source sample, sequenced in a study of cytomegalovirus exposure and HLA in healthy donors. A multiplex PCR was run with 60 Vbeta primers and 13 Jbeta primers. This table comes from immunoSEQ multiplex PCR, and its TCRdb copy is limited to in-frame clones, with some not included. In the table there are about 180,000 clones, 77% of which are singletons. The sample was PBMCs. All receptors come from a woman aged 30 to 39 in good health and CMV-seropositive.

The chain joins TRBV6-5 to TRBJ1-2, with a tentative D call TRBD1 (6 bases). CDR1 and CDR2 from the germline V gene are MNHEY and SVGAGI. V was pared by 4 bases and J by 3 bases, with 9 bases between. The CDR3 is 13 amino acids. CDR3: CASSSTGHYGYTF. Here the CDR3 DNA reads TGTGCCAGCAGTTCAACAGGGCACTATGGCTACACCTTC.

The chain uses TRBV5-4 and TRBJ2-3; 9 bases match TRBD1. Germline CDR1 and CDR2: SGHNT and YYREEE (reference sequence). V lost 10 bases, J lost 0 bases, and 3 bases stayed unmatched. The CDR3 totals 13 residues. Written as DNA, the CDR3 is TGTGCCGGACAGGGGACTAGCACAGATACGCAGTATTTT. Its protein is CAGQGTSTDTQYF.

The genes are TRBV18 and TRBJ1-5; TRBD1 matches 7 bases. The CDR3 has 15 amino acids. V shed 6 bases and J 2 bases; nucleotides not matched to a gene: 7. Germline CDR1 KGHSH, CDR2 LQKENI. The CDR3 loop is CASSTGAGGNQPQHF. As DNA, the CDR3 is TGTGCCAGCTCTACAGGGGCAGGAGGCAATCAGCCCCAGCATTTT. The full variable domain, completed using reference TRBV18 and TRBJ1-5, is NAGVMQNPRHLVRRRGQEARLRCSPMKGHSHVYWYRQLPEEGLKFMVYLQKENIIDESGMPKERFSAEFPKEGPSILRIQQVVRGDSAAYFCASSTGAGGNQPQHFGDGTRLSIL.

V gene TRBV25-1 combines with J gene TRBJ1-5, with a possible D match to TRBD1 (6 bases). From germline, CDR1 is MGHDK and CDR2 SYGVNS. The CDR3 is made up of 14 amino acids. V shed 0 bases and J shed 6 bases, with 9 bases lying between them. CDR3 bases: TGTGCCAGCAGTGAATATGGGGGCGTTCAGCCCCAGCATTTT. This gives the protein CASSEYGGVQPQHF.

This clone was observed a handful of times. This chain connects TRBV4-3 to TRBJ2-5; possible D gene TRBD1, 5 bases. This CDR3 region has 15 residues. V lost 0 bases, J lost 7 bases, and 15 bases lay in between. The germline CDR1 and CDR2 sequences are LGHNA and YSLEER. CDR3 amino acids: CASSQDQASQGTQYF. The CDR3 DNA follows: TGCGCCAGCAGCCAAGATCAGGCCAGCCAGGGGACCCAGTACTTC.

V is TRBV18 and J is TRBJ2-5; TRBD2 matches at 7 bases. Looked up from germline, CDR1 is KGHSH and CDR2 is LQKENI. J was trimmed by 4 bases and V by 4 bases; bases with no gene match: 9. The CDR3 length is 15 residues. In nucleotides, the CDR3 is TGTGCCAGCTCACTTGACGGGGGGTCTCGAGAGACCCAGTACTTC. Translation gives CASSLDGGSRETQYF.

The rearrangement joins TRBV19 to TRBJ1-1; D may be TRBD1 (5 bases). The CDR3 loop spans 17 amino acids. Germline V CDR1 and CDR2: LNHDA, SQIVND (reference sequence). V lost 6 bases and J lost 6, with 26 bases in between. CDR3 protein: CASSPTAGLVRGAEAFF. The DNA of the CDR3 is TGTGCCAGTAGCCCCACGGCAGGCCTGGTTCGGGGGGCTGAAGCTTTCTTT.

The chain combines TRBV18 with TRBJ1-2, with D possibly matching TRBD1 (5 bases). Trimming removed 5 bases at V and 6 bases at J, with 13 bases between. Germline V CDR1 and CDR2: KGHSH, LQKENI. The CDR3 has 13 residues. CDR3 in amino acids: CASSEAGQNGYTF. CDR3 bases: TGTGCCAGCTCAGAGGCAGGGCAGAATGGCTACACCTTC.

The V gene is TRBV18, the J gene TRBJ1-5; 9 bases align to TRBD1. CDR1 is KGHSH, CDR2 LQKENI, per germline. CDR3 length: 16 residues. V lost 5 bases and J lost 6; bases outside the gene matches: 11. CDR3 bases: TGTGCCAGCTCAGCCGCTCGACAGGGGGTCTCTCAGCCCCAGCATTTT. It codes for CASSAARQGVSQPQHF.

The V and J genes are TRBV15 and TRBJ2-1; D ambiguous. V lost 0 bases and J lost 10, with 10 bases in between. Germline-derived CDR1 and CDR2 are LNHNV and YYDKDF (reference sequence). CDR3 size: 13 residues. The CDR3 DNA sequence: TGTGCCACCAGCAGAGATGTTAACTCGGAGCAGTTCTTC. This translates into CATSRDVNSEQFF.

The chain combines TRBV18 with TRBJ2-5; D is undetermined. Germline CDR1 reads KGHSH; CDR2 reads LQKENI. V gave up 4 bases and J gave up 4 bases, with 10 bases separating them. The CDR3 runs to 13 residues. CDR3 DNA: TGTGCCAGCTCACTTAGACAAGGAGAGACCCAGTACTTC. Its translation: CASSLRQGETQYF.